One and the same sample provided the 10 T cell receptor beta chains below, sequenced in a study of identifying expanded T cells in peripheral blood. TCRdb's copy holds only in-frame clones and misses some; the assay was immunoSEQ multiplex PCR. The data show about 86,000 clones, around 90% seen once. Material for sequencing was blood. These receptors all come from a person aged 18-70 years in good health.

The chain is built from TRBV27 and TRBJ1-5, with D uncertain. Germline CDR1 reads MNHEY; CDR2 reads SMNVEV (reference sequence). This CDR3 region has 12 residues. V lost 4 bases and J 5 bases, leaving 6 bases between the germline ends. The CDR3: CASSSWDQPQHF. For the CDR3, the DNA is TGTGCCAGCAGTTCTTGGGATCAGCCCCAGCATTTT.

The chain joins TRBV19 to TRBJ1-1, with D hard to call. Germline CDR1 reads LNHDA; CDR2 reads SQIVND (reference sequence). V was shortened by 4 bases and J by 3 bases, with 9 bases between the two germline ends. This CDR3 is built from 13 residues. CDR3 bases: TGTGCCAGTAGTACTGCGGGTGACACTGAAGCTTTCTTT. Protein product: CASSTAGDTEAFF.

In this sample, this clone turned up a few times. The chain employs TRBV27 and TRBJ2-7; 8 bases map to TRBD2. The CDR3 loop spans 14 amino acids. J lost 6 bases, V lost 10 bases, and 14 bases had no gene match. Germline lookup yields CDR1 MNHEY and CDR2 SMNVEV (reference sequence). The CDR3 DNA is TGTGCCACCAAGCGGGAGTTAATAACGGGCGAGCAGTACTTC. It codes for CATKRELITGEQYF.

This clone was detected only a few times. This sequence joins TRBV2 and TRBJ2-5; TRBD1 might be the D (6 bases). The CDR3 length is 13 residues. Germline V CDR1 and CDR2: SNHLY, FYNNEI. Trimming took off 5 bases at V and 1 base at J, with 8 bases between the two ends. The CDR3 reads CASSTGPQETQYF. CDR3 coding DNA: TGTGCCAGCAGTACAGGGCCCCAAGAGACCCAGTACTTC. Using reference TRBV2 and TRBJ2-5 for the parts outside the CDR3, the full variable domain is EPEVTQTPSHQVTQMGQEVILRCVPISNHLYFYWYRQILGQKVEFLVSFYNNEISEKSEIFDDQFSVERPDGSNFTLKIRSTKLEDSAMYFCASSTGPQETQYFGPGTRLLVL.

CDR3 sequence (DNA): TGCGCCAGCAGCTTGTTTCTAGGCCAAGAGACCCAGTACTTC. It codes for CASSLFLGQETQYF. The chain links TRBV5-1 to TRBJ2-5, with unresolved D. Germline loops: CDR1 SGHRS, CDR2 YFSETQ. The CDR3 extends over 14 amino acids. V shed 1 base and J shed 1 base, with 8 bases lying between them.

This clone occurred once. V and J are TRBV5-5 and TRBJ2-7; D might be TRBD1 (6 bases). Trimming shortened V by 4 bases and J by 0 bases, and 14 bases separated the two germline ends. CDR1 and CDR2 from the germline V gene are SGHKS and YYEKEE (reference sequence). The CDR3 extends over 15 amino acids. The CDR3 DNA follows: TGTGCCAGCAGCCTATCCGACAGGAGCTCCTACGAGCAGTACTTC. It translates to CASSLSDRSSYEQYF.

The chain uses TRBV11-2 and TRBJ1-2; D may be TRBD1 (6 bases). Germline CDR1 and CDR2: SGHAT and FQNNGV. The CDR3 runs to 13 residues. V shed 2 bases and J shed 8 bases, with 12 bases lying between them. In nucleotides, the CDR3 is TGTGCCAGCAGCTTACAGGGGCGGAGAGGCTACACCTTC. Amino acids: CASSLQGRRGYTF.

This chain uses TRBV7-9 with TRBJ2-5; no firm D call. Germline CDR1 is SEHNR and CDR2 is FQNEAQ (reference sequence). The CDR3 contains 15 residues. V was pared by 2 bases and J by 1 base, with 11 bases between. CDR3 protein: CASSLNVGGQETQYF. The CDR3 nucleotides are TGTGCCAGCAGCTTAAACGTAGGTGGCCAAGAGACCCAGTACTTC.

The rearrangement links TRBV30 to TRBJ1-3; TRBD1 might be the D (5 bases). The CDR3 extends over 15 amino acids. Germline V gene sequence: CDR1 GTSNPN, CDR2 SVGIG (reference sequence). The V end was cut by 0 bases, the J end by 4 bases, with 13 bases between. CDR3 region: CAWSVLEGKGNTIYF. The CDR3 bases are TGTGCCTGGAGTGTACTGGAGGGGAAGGGAAACACCATATATTTT.

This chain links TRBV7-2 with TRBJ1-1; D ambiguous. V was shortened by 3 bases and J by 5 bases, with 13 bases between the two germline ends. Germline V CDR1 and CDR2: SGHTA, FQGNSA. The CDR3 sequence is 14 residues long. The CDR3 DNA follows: TGTGCCAGCAGCTTTGGGAGCATCGGAACTGAAGCTTTCTTT. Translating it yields CASSFGSIGTEAFF.